There are many counts of the clone carrying this T cell receptor beta chain. V was shortened by 2 bases and J by 1 base, with 8 bases between the two germline ends. The length of the CDR3 is 15 residues. This specimen belongs to a study of response to subunit inactivated influenza vaccine. TCRdb fed the RT-PCR reads into MiXCR, producing one record per CDR3 protein. The sample includes roughly 500,000 distinct CDR3 sequences, approximately 15% seen only once; the top ten take around 3%. The sequencing used CD4+ T cells sorted from PBMCs, collected about 23 months after vaccination. This sequence was found in a man aged 50-75 years who received an inactivated influenza vaccine. The chain links TRBV12-3 or TRBV12-4 to TRBJ2-2, with D perhaps given as TRBD1 or TRBD2 (5 bases each). In DNA form, the CDR3 reads TGTGCCAGCAGTTTAAATGGGGGGAACACCGGGGAGCTGTTTTTT. Translated, it gives CASSLNGGNTGELFF.